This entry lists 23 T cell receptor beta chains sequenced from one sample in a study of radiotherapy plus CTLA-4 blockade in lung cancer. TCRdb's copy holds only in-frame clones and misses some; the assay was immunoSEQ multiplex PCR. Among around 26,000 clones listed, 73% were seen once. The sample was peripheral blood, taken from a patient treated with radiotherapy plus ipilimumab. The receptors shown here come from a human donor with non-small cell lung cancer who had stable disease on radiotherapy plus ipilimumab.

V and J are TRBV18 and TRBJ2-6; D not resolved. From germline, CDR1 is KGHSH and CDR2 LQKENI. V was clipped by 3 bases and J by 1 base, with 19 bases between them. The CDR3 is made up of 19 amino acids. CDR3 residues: CASSPVKGPWISGANVLTF. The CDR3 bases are TGTGCCAGCTCACCGGTTAAAGGCCCTTGGATTTCTGGGGCCAACGTCCTGACTTTC.

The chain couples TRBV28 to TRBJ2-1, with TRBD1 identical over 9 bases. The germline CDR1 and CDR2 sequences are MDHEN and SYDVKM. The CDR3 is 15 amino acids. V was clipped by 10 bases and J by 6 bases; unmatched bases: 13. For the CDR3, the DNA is TGTGCCACGCAGTTGGGGACAGGGTTTTCCAATGAGCAGTTCTTC. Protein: CATQLGTGFSNEQFF.

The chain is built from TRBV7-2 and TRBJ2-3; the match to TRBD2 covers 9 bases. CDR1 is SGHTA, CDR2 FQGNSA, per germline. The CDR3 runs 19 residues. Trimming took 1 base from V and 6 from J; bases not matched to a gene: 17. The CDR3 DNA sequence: TGTGCCAGCAGCTTAGGGCTAGCGGGGTCCGCACAGATTTTGGATACGCAGTATTTT. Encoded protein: CASSLGLAGSAQILDTQYF.

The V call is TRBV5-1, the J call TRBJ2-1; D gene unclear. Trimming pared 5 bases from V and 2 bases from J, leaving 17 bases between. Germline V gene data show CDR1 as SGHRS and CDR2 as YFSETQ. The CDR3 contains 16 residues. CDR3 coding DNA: TGCGCCAGCAGAGATGTGGGAACCCCTCCCTACAATGAGCAGTTCTTC. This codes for CASRDVGTPPYNEQFF.

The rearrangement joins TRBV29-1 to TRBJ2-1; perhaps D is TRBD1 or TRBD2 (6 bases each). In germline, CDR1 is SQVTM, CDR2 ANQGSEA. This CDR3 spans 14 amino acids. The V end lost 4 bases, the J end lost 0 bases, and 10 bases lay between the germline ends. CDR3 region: CSVVGGSSYNEQFF. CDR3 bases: TGCAGCGTTGTAGGGGGGAGCTCCTACAATGAGCAGTTCTTC.

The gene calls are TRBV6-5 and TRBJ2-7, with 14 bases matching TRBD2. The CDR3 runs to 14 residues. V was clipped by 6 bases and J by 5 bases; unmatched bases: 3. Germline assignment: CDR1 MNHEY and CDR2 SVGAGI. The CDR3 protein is CASRGLAGDHEQYF. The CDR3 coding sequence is TGTGCCAGCAGGGGACTAGCGGGAGACCACGAGCAGTACTTC.

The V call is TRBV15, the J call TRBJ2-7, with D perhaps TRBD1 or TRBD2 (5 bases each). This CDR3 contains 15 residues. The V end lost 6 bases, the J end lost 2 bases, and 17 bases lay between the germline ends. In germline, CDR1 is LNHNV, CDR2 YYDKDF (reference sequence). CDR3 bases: TGTGCCACCAGTTTCCCGGGGCGCCGCCCCTACGAGCAGTACTTC. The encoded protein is CATSFPGRRPYEQYF.

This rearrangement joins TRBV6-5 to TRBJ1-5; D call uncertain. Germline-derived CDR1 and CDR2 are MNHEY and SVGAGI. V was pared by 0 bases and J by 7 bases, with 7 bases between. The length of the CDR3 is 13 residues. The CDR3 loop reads CASSYSGEQPQHF. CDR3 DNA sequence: TGTGCCAGCAGTTACTCTGGAGAGCAGCCCCAGCATTTT.

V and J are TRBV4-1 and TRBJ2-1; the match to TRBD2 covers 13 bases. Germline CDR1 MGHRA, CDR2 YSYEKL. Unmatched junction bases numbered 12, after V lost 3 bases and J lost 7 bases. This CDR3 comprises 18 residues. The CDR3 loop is CASSQIDMGLAGPNEQFF. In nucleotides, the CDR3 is TGCGCCAGCAGCCAGATTGATATGGGACTAGCGGGACCTAATGAGCAGTTCTTC.

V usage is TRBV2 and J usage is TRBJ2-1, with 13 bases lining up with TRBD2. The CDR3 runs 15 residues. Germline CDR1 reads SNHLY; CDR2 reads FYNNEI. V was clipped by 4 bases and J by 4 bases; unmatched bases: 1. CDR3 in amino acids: CASSGTSGRYNEQFF. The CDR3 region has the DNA TGTGCCAGCAGTGGGACTAGCGGGAGATACAATGAGCAGTTCTTC.

The CDR3 here is CASRADRTPNQPQHF. The DNA for the CDR3 is TGTGCCAGTAGAGCGGACAGGACTCCAAATCAGCCCCAGCATTTT. The J gene is TRBJ1-5, the V gene TRBV19; the match to TRBD1 covers 7 bases. V shed 6 bases, J shed 4 bases, and the junction held 9 bases outside the gene matches. Per the germline V gene, CDR1 is LNHDA and CDR2 is SQIVND (reference sequence). The CDR3 length is 15 residues. Together with reference TRBV19 and TRBJ1-5, the CDR3 gives the full variable domain: DGGITQSPKYLFRKEGQNVTLSCEQNLNHDAMYWYRQDPGQGLRLIYYSQIVNDFQKGDIAEGYSVSREKKESFPLTVTSAQKNPTAFYLCASRADRTPNQPQHFGDGTRLSIL.

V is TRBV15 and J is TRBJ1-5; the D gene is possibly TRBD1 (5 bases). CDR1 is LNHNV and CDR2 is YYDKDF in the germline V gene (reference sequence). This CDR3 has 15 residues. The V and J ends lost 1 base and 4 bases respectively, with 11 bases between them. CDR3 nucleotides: TGTGCCACCAGCAGAGGGGACGGTCCAAATCAGCCCCAGCATTTT. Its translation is CATSRGDGPNQPQHF.

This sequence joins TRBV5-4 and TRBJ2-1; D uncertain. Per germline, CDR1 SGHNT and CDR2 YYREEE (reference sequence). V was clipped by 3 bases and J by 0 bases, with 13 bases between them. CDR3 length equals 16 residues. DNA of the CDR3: TGTGCCAGCAGCTCCAGTGGTGCGGTCTCCTACAATGAGCAGTTCTTC. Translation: CASSSSGAVSYNEQFF.

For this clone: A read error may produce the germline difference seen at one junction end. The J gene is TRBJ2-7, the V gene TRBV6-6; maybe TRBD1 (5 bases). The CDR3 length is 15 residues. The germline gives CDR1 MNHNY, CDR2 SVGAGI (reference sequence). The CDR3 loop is CASSGAGQGSHEQYF. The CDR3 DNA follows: TGTGCCAGCAGTGGGGCCGGGCAGGGCTCCCACGAGCAGTACTTC.

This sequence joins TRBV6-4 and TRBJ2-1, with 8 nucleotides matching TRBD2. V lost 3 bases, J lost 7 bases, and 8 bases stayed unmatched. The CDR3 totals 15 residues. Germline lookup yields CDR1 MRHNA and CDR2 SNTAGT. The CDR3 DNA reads TGTGCCAGCAGTGATGGAGCGGGAGAAGGAAATGAGCAGTTCTTC. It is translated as CASSDGAGEGNEQFF.

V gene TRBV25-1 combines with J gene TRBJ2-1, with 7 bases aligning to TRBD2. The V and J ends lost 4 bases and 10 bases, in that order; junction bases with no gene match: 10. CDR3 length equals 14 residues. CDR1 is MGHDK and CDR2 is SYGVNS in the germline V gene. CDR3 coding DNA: TGTGCCAGCAGTGCAGGTCGAGGGGAGGGGGAGCAGTTCTTC. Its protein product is CASSAGRGEGEQFF.

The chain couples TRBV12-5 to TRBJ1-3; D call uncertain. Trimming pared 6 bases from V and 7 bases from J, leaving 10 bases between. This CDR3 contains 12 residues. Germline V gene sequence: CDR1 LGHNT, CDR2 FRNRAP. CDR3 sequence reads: CASGPSGNTIYF. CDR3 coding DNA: TGTGCTAGTGGCCCCTCGGGGAACACCATATATTTT.

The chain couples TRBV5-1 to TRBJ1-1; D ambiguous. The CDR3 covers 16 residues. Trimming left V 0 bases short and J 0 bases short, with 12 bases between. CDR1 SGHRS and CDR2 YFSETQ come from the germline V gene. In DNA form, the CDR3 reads TGCGCCAGCAGCTTGGTGTCAGGAGGGATGAACACTGAAGCTTTCTTT. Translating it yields CASSLVSGGMNTEAFF.

CDR3 amino acids: CASSRRAAGSYNEQFF. The DNA of the CDR3 is TGTGCCAGCTCACGCAGGGCAGCGGGATCCTACAATGAGCAGTTCTTC. This chain connects TRBV18 to TRBJ2-1; the match to TRBD2 covers 7 bases. This CDR3 contains 16 residues. Germline V gives CDR1 KGHSH, CDR2 LQKENI. V dropped 4 bases and J dropped 1; count of bases not matched to a gene: 7.

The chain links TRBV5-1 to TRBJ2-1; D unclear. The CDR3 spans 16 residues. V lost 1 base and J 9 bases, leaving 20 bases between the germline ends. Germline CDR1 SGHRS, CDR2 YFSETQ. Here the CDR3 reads CASSLLSRQAAGEQFF. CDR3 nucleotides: TGCGCCAGCAGCTTGTTGTCGAGACAAGCCGCTGGTGAGCAGTTCTTC.

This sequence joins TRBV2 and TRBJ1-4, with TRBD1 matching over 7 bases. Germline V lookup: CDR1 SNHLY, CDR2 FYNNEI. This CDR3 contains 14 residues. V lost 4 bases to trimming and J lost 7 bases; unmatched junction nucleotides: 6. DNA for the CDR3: TGTGCCAGCAGTGCTAACAGGGGCGGTGAAAAACTGTTTTTT. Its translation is CASSANRGGEKLFF.

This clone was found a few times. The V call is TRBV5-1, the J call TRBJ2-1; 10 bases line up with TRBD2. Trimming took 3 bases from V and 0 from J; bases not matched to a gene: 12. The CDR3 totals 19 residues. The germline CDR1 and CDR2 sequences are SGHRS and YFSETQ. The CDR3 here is CASSSRDSGRWGSYNEQFF. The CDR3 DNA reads TGCGCCAGCAGCTCACGGGATAGCGGGAGGTGGGGCTCCTACAATGAGCAGTTCTTC.

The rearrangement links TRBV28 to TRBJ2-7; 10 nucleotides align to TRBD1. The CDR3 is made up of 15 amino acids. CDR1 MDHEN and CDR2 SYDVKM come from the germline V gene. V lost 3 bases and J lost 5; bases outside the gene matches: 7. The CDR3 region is CASSFRQGARNEQYF. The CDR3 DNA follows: TGTGCCAGCAGTTTCCGACAGGGGGCGAGAAACGAGCAGTACTTC.